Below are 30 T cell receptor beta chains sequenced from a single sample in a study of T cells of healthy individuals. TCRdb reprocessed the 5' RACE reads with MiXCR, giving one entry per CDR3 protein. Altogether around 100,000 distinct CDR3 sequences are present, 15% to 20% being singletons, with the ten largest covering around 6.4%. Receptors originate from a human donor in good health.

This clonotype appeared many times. CDR3 bases: TGTGCCAGCAGTCTACAGGGGAACACTGAAGCTTTCTTT. It translates to CASSLQGNTEAFF. The rearrangement links TRBV6-6 to TRBJ1-1; TRBD1 is a possible D gene (6 bases). Germline CDR1 MNHNY, CDR2 SVGAGI (reference sequence). The CDR3 is made up of 13 amino acids. The germline V and J ends were trimmed by 5 bases and 1 base, with 8 bases remaining between them.

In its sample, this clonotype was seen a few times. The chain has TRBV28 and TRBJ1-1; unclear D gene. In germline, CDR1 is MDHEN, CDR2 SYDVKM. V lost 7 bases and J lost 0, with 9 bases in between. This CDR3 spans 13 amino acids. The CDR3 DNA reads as TGTGCCAGCACCCTCGCAGTGAACACTGAAGCTTTCTTT. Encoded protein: CASTLAVNTEAFF.

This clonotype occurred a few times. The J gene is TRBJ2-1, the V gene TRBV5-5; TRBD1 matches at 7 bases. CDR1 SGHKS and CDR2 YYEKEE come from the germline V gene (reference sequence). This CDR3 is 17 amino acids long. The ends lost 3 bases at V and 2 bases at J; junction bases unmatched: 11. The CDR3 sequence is CASSSRQGAPAYNEQFF. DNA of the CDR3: TGTGCCAGCAGCTCCAGACAGGGCGCTCCTGCCTACAATGAGCAGTTCTTC.

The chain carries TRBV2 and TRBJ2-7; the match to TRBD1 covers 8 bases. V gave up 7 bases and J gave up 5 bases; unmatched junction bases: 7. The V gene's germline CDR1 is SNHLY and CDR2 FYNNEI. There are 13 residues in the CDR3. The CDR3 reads CASKNQGANEQYF. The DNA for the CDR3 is TGTGCCAGCAAGAACCAGGGGGCGAACGAGCAGTACTTC.

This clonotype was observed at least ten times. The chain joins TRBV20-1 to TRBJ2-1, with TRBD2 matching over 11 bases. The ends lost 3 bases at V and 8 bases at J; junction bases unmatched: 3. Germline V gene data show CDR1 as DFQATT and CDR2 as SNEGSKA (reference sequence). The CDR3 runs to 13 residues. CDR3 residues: CSARTSGNYEQFF. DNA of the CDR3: TGCAGTGCTAGGACTAGCGGGAATTATGAGCAGTTCTTC.

The CDR3 loop is CASSIEAGGEQYF. CDR3 DNA sequence: TGTGCCAGTAGTATAGAGGCCGGCGGCGAGCAGTACTTC. The chain uses TRBV19 and TRBJ2-7, with no clear D. Germline V CDR1 and CDR2: LNHDA, SQIVND (reference sequence). The CDR3 has 13 residues. Trimming removed 0 bases from V and 6 bases from J, with 9 bases in between.

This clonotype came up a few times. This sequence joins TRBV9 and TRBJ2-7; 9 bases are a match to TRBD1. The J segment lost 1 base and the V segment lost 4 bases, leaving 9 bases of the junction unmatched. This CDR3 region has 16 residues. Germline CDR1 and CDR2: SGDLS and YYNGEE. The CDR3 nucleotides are TGTGCCAGCAGCCCCTGGGGGGACAGGGAATCCTACGAGCAGTACTTC. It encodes CASSPWGDRESYEQYF. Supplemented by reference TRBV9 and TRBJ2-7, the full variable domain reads DSGVTQTPKHLITATGQRVTLRCSPRSGDLSVYWYQQSLDQGLQFLIQYYNGEERAKGNILERFSAQQFPDLHSELNLSSLELGDSALYFCASSPWGDRESYEQYFGPGTRLTVT.

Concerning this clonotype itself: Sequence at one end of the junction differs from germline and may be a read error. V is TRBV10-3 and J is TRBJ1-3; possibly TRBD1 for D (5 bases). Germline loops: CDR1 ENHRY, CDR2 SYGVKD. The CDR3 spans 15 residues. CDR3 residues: CAISESGTSGKTIYF. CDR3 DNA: TGTGCCATCAGTGAGTCGGGGACCTCTGGAAAAACCATATATTTT.

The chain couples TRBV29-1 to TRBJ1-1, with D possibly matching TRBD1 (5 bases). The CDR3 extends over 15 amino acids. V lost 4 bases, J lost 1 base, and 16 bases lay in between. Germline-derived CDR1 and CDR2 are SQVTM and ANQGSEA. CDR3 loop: CSVAPGWGTNTEAFF. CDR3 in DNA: TGCAGCGTTGCCCCGGGATGGGGGACGAACACTGAAGCTTTCTTT.

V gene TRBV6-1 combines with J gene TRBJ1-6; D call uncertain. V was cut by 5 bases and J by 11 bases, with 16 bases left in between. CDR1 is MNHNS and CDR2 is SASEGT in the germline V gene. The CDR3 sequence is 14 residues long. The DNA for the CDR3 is TGTGCCAGCAGTAAAGTTCAGGACTCTACACCCCTCCACTTT. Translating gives CASSKVQDSTPLHF.

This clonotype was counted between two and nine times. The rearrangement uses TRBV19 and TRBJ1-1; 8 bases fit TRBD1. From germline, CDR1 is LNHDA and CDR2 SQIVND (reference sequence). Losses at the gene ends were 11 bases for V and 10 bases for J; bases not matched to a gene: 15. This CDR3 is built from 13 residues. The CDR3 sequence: CASKRLDREAAFF. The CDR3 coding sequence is TGTGCCTCCAAGCGCCTGGACAGGGAGGCAGCTTTCTTT. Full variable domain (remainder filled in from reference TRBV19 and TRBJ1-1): DGGITQSPKYLFRKEGQNVTLSCEQNLNHDAMYWYRQDPGQGLRLIYYSQIVNDFQKGDIAEGYSVSREKKESFPLTVTSAQKNPTAFYLCASKRLDREAAFFGQGTRLTVV.

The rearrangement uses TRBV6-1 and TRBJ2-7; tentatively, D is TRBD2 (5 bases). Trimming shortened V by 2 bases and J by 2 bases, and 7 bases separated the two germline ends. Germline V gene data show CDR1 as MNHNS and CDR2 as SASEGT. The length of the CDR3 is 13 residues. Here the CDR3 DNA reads TGTGCCAGCAGTGAACGGACTGCCTACGAGCAGTACTTC. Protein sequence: CASSERTAYEQYF.

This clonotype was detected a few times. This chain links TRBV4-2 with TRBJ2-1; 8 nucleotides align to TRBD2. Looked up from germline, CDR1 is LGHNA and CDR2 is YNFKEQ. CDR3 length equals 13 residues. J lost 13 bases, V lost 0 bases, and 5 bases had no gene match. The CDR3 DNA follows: TGTGCCAGCAGCCAAGAAAGCGGGAGAAACCAGTTCTTC. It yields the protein CASSQESGRNQFF.

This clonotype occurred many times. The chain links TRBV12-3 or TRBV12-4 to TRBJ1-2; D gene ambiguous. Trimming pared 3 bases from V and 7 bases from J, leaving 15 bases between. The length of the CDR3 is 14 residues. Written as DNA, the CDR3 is TGTGCCAGCAGTTTGCAGAGCCTGACCGGTGGCTACACCTTC. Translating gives CASSLQSLTGGYTF.

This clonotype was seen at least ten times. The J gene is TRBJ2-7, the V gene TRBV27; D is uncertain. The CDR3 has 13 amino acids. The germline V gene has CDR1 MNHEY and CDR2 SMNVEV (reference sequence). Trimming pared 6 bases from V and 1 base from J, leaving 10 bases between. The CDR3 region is CASSLTSSYEQYF. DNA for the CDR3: TGTGCCAGCAGCCTCACGTCGTCCTACGAGCAGTACTTC.

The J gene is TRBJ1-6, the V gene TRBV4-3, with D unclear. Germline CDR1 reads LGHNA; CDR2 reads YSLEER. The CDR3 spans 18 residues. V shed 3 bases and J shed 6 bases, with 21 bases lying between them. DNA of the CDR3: TGCGCCAGCAGCCATAACGTAGGAGTCAGCCCAGCTAATTCACCCCTCCACTTT. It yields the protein CASSHNVGVSPANSPLHF.

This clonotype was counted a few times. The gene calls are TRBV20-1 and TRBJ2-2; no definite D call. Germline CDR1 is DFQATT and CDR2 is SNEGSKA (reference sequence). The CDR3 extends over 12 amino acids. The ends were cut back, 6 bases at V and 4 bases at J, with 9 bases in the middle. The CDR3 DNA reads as TGCAGTGCCCCCTTAGTCACCGGGGAGCTGTTTTTT. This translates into CSAPLVTGELFF.

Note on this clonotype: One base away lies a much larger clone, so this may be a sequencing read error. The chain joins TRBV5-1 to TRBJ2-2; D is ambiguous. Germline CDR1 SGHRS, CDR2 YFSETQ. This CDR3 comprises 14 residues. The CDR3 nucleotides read TGCGCCAGCAACTTGTCGGCAGGCACCGGGGAGCTGTTTTTT. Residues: CASNLSAGTGELFF.

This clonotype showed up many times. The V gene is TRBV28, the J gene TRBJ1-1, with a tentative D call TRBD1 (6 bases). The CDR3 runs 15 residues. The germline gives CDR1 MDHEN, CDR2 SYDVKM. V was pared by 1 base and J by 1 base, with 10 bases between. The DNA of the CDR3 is TGTGCCAGCAGTTTATTGGGGACAACGAACACTGAAGCTTTCTTT. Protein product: CASSLLGTTNTEAFF.

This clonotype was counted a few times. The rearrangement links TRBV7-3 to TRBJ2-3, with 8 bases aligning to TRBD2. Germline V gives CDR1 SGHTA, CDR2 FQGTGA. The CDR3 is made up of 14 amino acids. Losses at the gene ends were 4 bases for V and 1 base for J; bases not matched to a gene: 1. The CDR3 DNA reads TGTGCCAGCAGCTCCGGGAGGGGCACAGATACGCAGTATTTT. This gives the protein CASSSGRGTDTQYF.

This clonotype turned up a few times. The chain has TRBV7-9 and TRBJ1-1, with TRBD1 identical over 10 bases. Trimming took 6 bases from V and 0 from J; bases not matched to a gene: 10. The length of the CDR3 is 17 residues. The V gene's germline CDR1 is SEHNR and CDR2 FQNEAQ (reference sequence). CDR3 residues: CASSSPRTGGLNTEAFF. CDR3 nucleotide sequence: TGTGCCAGCAGTTCTCCAAGGACAGGGGGATTGAACACTGAAGCTTTCTTT.

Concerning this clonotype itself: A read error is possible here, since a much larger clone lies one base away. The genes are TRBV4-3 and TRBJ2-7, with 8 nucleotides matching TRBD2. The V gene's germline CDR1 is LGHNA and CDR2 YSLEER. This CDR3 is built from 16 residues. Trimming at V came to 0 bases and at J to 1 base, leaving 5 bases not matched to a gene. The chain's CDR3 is CASSQDIPGGSYEQYF. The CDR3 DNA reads TGCGCCAGCAGCCAAGACATCCCGGGAGGGTCCTACGAGCAGTACTTC.

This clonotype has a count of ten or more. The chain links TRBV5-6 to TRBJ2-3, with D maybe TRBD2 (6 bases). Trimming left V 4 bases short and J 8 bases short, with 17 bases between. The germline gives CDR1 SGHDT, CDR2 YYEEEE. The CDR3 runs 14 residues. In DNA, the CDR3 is TGTGCCAGCAGCCCCCCTCGGGAGAGAGGTACGCAGTATTTT. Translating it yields CASSPPRERGTQYF.

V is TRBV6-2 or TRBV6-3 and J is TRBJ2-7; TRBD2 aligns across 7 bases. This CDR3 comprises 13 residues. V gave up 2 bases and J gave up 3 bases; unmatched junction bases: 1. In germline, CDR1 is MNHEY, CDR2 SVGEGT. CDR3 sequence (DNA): TGTGCCAGCAGTTACGGCGGGAGCTACGAGCAGTACTTC. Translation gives CASSYGGSYEQYF.

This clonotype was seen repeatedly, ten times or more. This CDR3 is CASSQDGGTGSHEQYF. The CDR3 region has the DNA TGTGCCAGCAGCCAAGATGGGGGGACAGGGAGCCACGAGCAGTACTTC. V gene TRBV4-2 combines with J gene TRBJ2-7; 9 bases match TRBD1. Trimming took 0 bases from V and 5 from J; bases not matched to a gene: 8. The length of the CDR3 is 16 residues. From germline, CDR1 is LGHNA and CDR2 YNFKEQ.

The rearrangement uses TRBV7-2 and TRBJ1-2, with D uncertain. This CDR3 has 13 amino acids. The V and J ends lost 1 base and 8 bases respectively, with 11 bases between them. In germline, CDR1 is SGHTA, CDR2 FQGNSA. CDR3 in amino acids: CASSLEGRIGYTF. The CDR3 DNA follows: TGTGCCAGCAGCTTAGAAGGGCGGATAGGCTACACCTTC.

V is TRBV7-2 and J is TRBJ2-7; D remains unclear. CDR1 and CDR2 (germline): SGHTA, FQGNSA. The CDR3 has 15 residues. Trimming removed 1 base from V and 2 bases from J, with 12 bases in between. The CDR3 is CASSLGGGGTYEQYF. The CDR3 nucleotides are TGTGCCAGCAGCTTAGGGGGTGGTGGGACCTACGAGCAGTACTTC.

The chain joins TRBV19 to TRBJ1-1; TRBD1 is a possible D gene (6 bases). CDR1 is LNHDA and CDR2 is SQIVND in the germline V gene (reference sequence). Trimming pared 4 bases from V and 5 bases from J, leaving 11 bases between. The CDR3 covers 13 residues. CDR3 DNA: TGTGCCAGTAGTAGGGGGCGAGGGACTGAAGCTTTCTTT. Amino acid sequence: CASSRGRGTEAFF.

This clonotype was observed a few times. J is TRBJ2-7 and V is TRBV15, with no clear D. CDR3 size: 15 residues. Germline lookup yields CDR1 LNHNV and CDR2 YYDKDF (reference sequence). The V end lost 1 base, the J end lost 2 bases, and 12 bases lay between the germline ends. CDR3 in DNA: TGTGCCACCAGCAGAGGCCAGTCCGGCCCCTACGAGCAGTACTTC. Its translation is CATSRGQSGPYEQYF.

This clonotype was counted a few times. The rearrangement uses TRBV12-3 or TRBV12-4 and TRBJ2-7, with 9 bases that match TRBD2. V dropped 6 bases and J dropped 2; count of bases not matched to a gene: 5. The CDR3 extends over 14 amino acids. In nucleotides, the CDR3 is TGTGCCAGCAGCTCTAGCGGGAATGCCTACGAGCAGTACTTC. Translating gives CASSSSGNAYEQYF.